This is a list of T cell receptor beta chains from one sample in a study of T cell responses to AZD1222 COVID-19 vaccine. Measured with immunoSEQ multiplex PCR; TCRdb has only the in-frame clones, and not every one. The sample records about 76,000 clones, about three quarters being singletons. This specimen consisted of peripheral blood, obtained 28 days after the second dose of the MenACWY control vaccine. These TCRs come from an adult who received the MenACWY meningococcal vaccine as a control. Each CDR3 is given with its conserved first and last residue. The order of the fields is V gene, clone size, D gene, J gene, CDR3 DNA, CDR3 protein. A D gene is named only where the DNA matches it firmly. Rows may omit the clone size; those that give it use once, few, many or a size class.

v_gene: TRBV2
abundance: -
d_gene: -
j_gene: TRBJ1-2
CDR3nt: TGTGCCAGCAGTGGGTACAGCGACTATGGCTACACCTTC
CDR3aa: CASSGYSDYGYTF

v_gene: TRBV5-6
abundance: few
d_gene: -
j_gene: TRBJ2-5
CDR3nt: TGTGCCAGCAGCTTGTCCAGGACCTCTAAGGAGACCCAGTACTTC
CDR3aa: CASSLSRTSKETQYF

v_gene: TRBV19
abundance: -
d_gene: -
j_gene: TRBJ1-5
CDR3nt: TGTGCCAGTAGTGTGATATGGGCAGGGGAGGGTCAGCCCCAGCATTTT
CDR3aa: CASSVIWAGEGQPQHF

v_gene: TRBV4-2
abundance: -
d_gene: TRBD2
j_gene: TRBJ2-1
CDR3nt: TGTGCCAGCAGCCAAGTGACTAGCGGGGGGGCCAAAGTCTATGAGCAGTTCTTC
CDR3aa: CASSQVTSGGAKVYEQFF

v_gene: TRBV9
abundance: -
d_gene: -
j_gene: TRBJ2-2
CDR3nt: TGTGCCAGCAGCGTCTTGAGTAGCGAGAACACCGGGGAGCTGTTTTTT
CDR3aa: CASSVLSSENTGELFF

v_gene: TRBV20-1
abundance: -
d_gene: -
j_gene: TRBJ1-1
CDR3nt: TGCAGTGCTAGTAGGGCCTCGGTGGCTGAAGCTTTCTTT
CDR3aa: CSASRASVAEAFF

v_gene: TRBV6-5
abundance: -
d_gene: TRBD1
j_gene: TRBJ1-3
CDR3nt: TGTGCCAGCAGTTCTGGGACAGGGGACTCTGGAAACACCATATATTTT
CDR3aa: CASSSGTGDSGNTIYF

v_gene: TRBV7-3
abundance: -
d_gene: TRBD2
j_gene: TRBJ2-3
CDR3nt: TGTGCCAGCAGCTTACTAGCGGGAGGAAATACAGATACGCAGTATTTT
CDR3aa: CASSLLAGGNTDTQYF

v_gene: TRBV2
abundance: -
d_gene: TRBD2
j_gene: TRBJ2-2
CDR3nt: TGTGCCAGCCGACTAGCGGGGCTCACCGGGGAGCTGTTTTTT
CDR3aa: CASRLAGLTGELFF

v_gene: TRBV4-3
abundance: few
d_gene: -
j_gene: TRBJ2-7
CDR3nt: TGCGCCAGCAGCCAAGAGGCGGGATTCTACGAGCAGTACTTC
CDR3aa: CASSQEAGFYEQYF

v_gene: TRBV19
abundance: many
d_gene: -
j_gene: TRBJ1-1
CDR3nt: TGTGCCAGTAGTACCTTTCAGGGATCTGAAGCTTTCTTT
CDR3aa: CASSTFQGSEAFF

v_gene: TRBV9
abundance: -
d_gene: -
j_gene: TRBJ1-2
CDR3nt: TGTGCCAGCAGCGTAAGGGACGGTCGCGGGGGCTACACCTTC
CDR3aa: CASSVRDGRGGYTF

v_gene: TRBV4-1
abundance: -
d_gene: -
j_gene: TRBJ2-1
CDR3nt: TGCGCCAGCAGCCAAGGGACTACCCCTGGGGAGCAGTTCTTC
CDR3aa: CASSQGTTPGEQFF

v_gene: TRBV3-1/TRBV3-2
abundance: -
d_gene: -
j_gene: TRBJ1-5
CDR3nt: TGTGCCAGCAGCCCCGGGACACGAGATCAGCCCCAGCATTTT
CDR3aa: CASSPGTRDQPQHF

v_gene: TRBV5-5
abundance: -
d_gene: TRBD2
j_gene: TRBJ2-7
CDR3nt: TGTGCCAGCAGCCCGGGACTAGCGGGAGAATACGAGCAGTACTTC
CDR3aa: CASSPGLAGEYEQYF

v_gene: TRBV7-9
abundance: -
d_gene: -
j_gene: TRBJ1-1
CDR3nt: TGTGCCAGCAGCTTAGATCCGGACCAAGCTTTCTTT
CDR3aa: CASSLDPDQAFF

v_gene: TRBV12-3/TRBV12-4
abundance: few
d_gene: TRBD2
j_gene: TRBJ2-1
CDR3nt: TGTGCCAGCAGCGTAGCGGGAACCAATGAGCAGTTCTTC
CDR3aa: CASSVAGTNEQFF

v_gene: TRBV27
abundance: -
d_gene: TRBD1
j_gene: TRBJ1-5
CDR3nt: TGTGCCAGCAGTTTAATATGGGACAGGGGGCGCAATCAGCCCCAGCATTTT
CDR3aa: CASSLIWDRGRNQPQHF

v_gene: TRBV5-1
abundance: -
d_gene: TRBD1
j_gene: TRBJ1-1
CDR3nt: TGCGCCAGCAGTCCCGCGACAGGGATGAACACTGAAGCTTTCTTT
CDR3aa: CASSPATGMNTEAFF

v_gene: TRBV5-1
abundance: -
d_gene: TRBD1
j_gene: TRBJ1-6
CDR3nt: TGCGCCAGCAGCTTGGGGATGGGACAGGCAAATAATTCACCCCTCCACTTT
CDR3aa: CASSLGMGQANNSPLHF

v_gene: TRBV5-1
abundance: -
d_gene: TRBD2
j_gene: TRBJ2-1
CDR3nt: TGCGCCAGCAGCCTTAGCGGGGGGGACAATGAGCAGTTCTTC
CDR3aa: CASSLSGGDNEQFF

v_gene: TRBV6-1
abundance: many
d_gene: TRBD1
j_gene: TRBJ2-7
CDR3nt: TGTGCCAGCAGTGAAGCAGGACAGGTCTACGAGCAGTACTTC
CDR3aa: CASSEAGQVYEQYF

v_gene: TRBV28
abundance: once
d_gene: TRBD2
j_gene: TRBJ2-2
CDR3nt: TGTGCCAGCAGTTGGACTAGCGGGTTCGTGGGGGAGCTGTTTTTT
CDR3aa: CASSWTSGFVGELFF

v_gene: TRBV6-5
abundance: -
d_gene: -
j_gene: TRBJ1-6
CDR3nt: TGTGCCAGCATCTCGATGGCCAATTCACCCCTCCACTTT
CDR3aa: CASISMANSPLHF

v_gene: TRBV5-1
abundance: few
d_gene: -
j_gene: TRBJ2-3
CDR3nt: TGCGCCAGCAGCTTGGTAGGGCTACCCTCCGATACGCAGTATTTT
CDR3aa: CASSLVGLPSDTQYF

v_gene: TRBV7-6
abundance: once
d_gene: TRBD1
j_gene: TRBJ2-2
CDR3nt: TGTGCCAGCAGCTCGGGACAGGGGAACACCGGGGAGCTGTTTTTT
CDR3aa: CASSSGQGNTGELFF

v_gene: TRBV9
abundance: -
d_gene: -
j_gene: TRBJ1-3
CDR3nt: TGTGCCAGCAGCGTAGCTCGCTCTGGAAACACCATATATTTT
CDR3aa: CASSVARSGNTIYF

v_gene: TRBV4-1
abundance: -
d_gene: -
j_gene: TRBJ1-6
CDR3nt: TGCGCCAGCAGCCATCCAGATGGGACTCCTAAACACTTT
CDR3aa: CASSHPDGTPKHF

v_gene: TRBV19
abundance: -
d_gene: -
j_gene: TRBJ1-3
CDR3nt: TGTGCCAGTAGTAATATCGTCTCTGGAAACACCATATATTTT
CDR3aa: CASSNIVSGNTIYF

v_gene: TRBV7-6
abundance: -
d_gene: -
j_gene: TRBJ2-1
CDR3nt: TGTGCCAGCAGCTTAGGTGGGGATTTCTCCTACAATGAGCAGTTCTTC
CDR3aa: CASSLGGDFSYNEQFF

v_gene: TRBV29-1
abundance: many
d_gene: TRBD1
j_gene: TRBJ1-1
CDR3nt: TGCAGCGCATCGGGACAGGGCAGAGAAGCTTTCTTT
CDR3aa: CSASGQGREAFF

v_gene: TRBV19
abundance: few
d_gene: -
j_gene: TRBJ1-2
CDR3nt: TGTGCCAGTAGTATCGACAGAGAGGGGGGCTATGGCTACACCTTC
CDR3aa: CASSIDREGGYGYTF

v_gene: TRBV5-5
abundance: -
d_gene: -
j_gene: TRBJ2-5
CDR3nt: TGTGCCAGCAGTTCCTCGGGGAACCAAGAGACCCAGTACTTC
CDR3aa: CASSSSGNQETQYF

v_gene: TRBV7-9
abundance: -
d_gene: -
j_gene: TRBJ2-3
CDR3nt: TGTGCCAGCAGCCCAGCCGACCTCACAGATACGCAGTATTTT
CDR3aa: CASSPADLTDTQYF

v_gene: TRBV5-6
abundance: -
d_gene: -
j_gene: TRBJ2-3
CDR3nt: TGTGCCAGCAGCCCACTCTCCGGCAGCACAGATACGCAGTATTTT
CDR3aa: CASSPLSGSTDTQYF

v_gene: TRBV9
abundance: -
d_gene: -
j_gene: TRBJ1-2
CDR3nt: TGTGCCAGCAGCGAGGGGCCCGTCCCCATCTATGGCTACACCTTC
CDR3aa: CASSEGPVPIYGYTF

v_gene: TRBV30
abundance: -
d_gene: -
j_gene: TRBJ1-1
CDR3nt: TGTGCCTGGAGTGTGAACAGGAACACTGAAGCTTTCTTT
CDR3aa: CAWSVNRNTEAFF